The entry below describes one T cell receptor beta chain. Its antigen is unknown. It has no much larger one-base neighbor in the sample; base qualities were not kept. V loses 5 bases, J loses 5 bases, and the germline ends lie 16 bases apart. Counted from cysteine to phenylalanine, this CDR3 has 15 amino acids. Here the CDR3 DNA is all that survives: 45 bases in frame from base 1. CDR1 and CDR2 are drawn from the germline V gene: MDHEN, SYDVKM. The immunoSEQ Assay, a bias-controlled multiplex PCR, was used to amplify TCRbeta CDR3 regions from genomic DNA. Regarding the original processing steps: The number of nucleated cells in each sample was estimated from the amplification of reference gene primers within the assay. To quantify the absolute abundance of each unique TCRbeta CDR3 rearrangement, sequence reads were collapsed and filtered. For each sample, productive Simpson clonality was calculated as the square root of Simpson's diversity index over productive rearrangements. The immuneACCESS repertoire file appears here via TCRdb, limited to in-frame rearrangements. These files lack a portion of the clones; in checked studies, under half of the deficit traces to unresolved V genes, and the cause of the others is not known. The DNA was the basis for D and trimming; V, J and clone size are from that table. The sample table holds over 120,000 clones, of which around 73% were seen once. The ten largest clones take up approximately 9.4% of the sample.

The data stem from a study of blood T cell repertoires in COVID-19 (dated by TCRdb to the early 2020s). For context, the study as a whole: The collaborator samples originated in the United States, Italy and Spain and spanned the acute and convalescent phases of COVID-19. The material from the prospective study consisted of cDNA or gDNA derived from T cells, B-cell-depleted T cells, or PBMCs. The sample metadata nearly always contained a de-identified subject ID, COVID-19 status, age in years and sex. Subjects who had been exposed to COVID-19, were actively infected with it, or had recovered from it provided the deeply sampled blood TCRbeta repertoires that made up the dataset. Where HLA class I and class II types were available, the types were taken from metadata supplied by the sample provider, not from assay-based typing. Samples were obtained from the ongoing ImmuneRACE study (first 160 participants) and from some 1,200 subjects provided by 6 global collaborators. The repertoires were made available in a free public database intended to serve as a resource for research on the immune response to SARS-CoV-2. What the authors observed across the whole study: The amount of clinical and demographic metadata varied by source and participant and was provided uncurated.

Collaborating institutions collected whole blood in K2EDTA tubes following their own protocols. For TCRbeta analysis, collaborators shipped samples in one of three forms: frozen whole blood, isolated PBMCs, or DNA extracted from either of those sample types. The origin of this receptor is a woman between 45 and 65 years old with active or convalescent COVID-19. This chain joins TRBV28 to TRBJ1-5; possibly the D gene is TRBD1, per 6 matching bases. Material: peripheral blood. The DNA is TGTGCCAGCAGTCCCCCCGCCGGACAGTATCAGCCCCAGCATTTT. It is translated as CASSPPAGQYQPQHF.